This T cell receptor beta chain was captured by sequencing in a study of T-cell reconstitution after alpha-beta-depleted transplantation in children. Study observations and caveats: Several patients had high TCRbeta diversity at day 60; it came from surviving recipient T cells and thymic progenitors. By one year post-transplant, T-cell counts and diversity largely arose from T cells that were newly produced. Reported findings indicate that, about two months after transplant, alpha-beta T cells came from several hundred expanded clones, which were derived from non-depleted graft cells.

The TCRbeta library incorporated unique molecular identifiers. Each CDR3 protein gets one entry after TCRdb re-called the PCR reads with MiXCR. The sample lists a few hundred thousand distinct CDR3 sequences, roughly a quarter occurring once. Germline V CDR1 and CDR2: MNHEY, SVGAGI. Trimming took 4 bases from V and 5 from J; bases not matched to a gene: 5. This CDR3 spans 15 amino acids. This clonotype has a handful of counts. What it binds is unknown. This sequence joins TRBV6-5 and TRBJ2-2; 9 nucleotides match TRBD1. The starting material was PBMCs, mostly from graft donor cells, obtained 360 days after TCRalphabeta/CD19-depleted stem cell transplant. The clonotype was recovered from a female patient between 2 and 10 years old who had a stem cell transplant for congenital amegakaryocytic thrombocytopenia, so the T cells may come from the graft donor. The CDR3 loop is CASSSTGGWTGELFF. In DNA form, the CDR3 reads TGTGCCAGCAGTTCCACAGGGGGCTGGACCGGGGAGCTGTTTTTT.